Following are 2 T cell receptor beta chains from one sample sequenced in a study of T cell clonality in common variable immunodeficiency. Study conclusions and caveats: Common variable immunodeficiency TCR beta sequences reportedly had fewer deletions and N-nucleotide insertions.

Sequencing was performed with immunoSEQ multiplex PCR; in TCRdb, only in-frame clones are kept and a portion is missing. The sample holds almost 20,000 clones, and no clone turns up only once. Which antigens these TCRs recognize remains unknown. Sequenced input: peripheral blood mononuclear cells. All receptors come from a human donor with common variable immunodeficiency.

As concerns this clone: Read sequence stops 3 residues before the CDR3 end, and the germline J gene provides the missing end. V and J are TRBV7-2 and TRBJ2-7; 8 bases are a match to TRBD1. CDR1 and CDR2 from the germline V gene are SGHTA and FQGNSA. The CDR3 is 12 amino acids. Losses at the gene ends were 5 bases for V and 6 bases for J; bases not matched to a gene: 3. CDR3 amino acids: CASSGTGGEQYF. The CDR3 bases that were read are TGTGCCAGCAGCGGTACAGGGGGCGAG.

About this clone: The CDR3 is cut off 3 residues early in the read; its end comes from the germline J gene. This chain connects TRBV7-9 to TRBJ2-3; no reliable D call. The V end was cut by 5 bases, the J end by 0 bases, with 12 bases between. The CDR3 loop spans 15 amino acids. Germline assignment: CDR1 SEHNR and CDR2 FQNEAQ (reference sequence). The CDR3 spells CASSQDSSSTDTQYF. The sequenced part of the CDR3 DNA is TGTGCCAGCAGCCAAGACTCTTCCAGCACAGATACG.